The 23 T cell receptor beta chains presented below share a single source sample, sequenced in a study of CD8 T cells in Susac syndrome. The authors reverse transcribed 0.5 to 1 ug RNA with random hexamers. TCRdb reprocessed the immunoSEQ multiplex PCR reads with MiXCR, giving one entry per CDR3 protein. The data contain over 150,000 distinct CDR3 sequences, approximately 94% of them singletons. The sample comprised CD4+ T cells from PBMCs. The receptor source for this set is a human donor with multiple sclerosis.

The chain recombines TRBV7-2 with TRBJ2-7, with D unclear. From germline, CDR1 is SGHTA and CDR2 FQGNSA. Trimming shortened V by 5 bases and J by 3 bases, and 14 bases separated the two germline ends. CDR3 length: 14 amino acids. The CDR3 loop reads CASSPRPKLYEQYF. The CDR3 nucleotides are TGTGCCAGCAGCCCGAGACCCAAACTCTACGAGCAGTACTTC.

This chain connects TRBV5-1 to TRBJ2-3; 7 positions agree with TRBD1. Germline V gene sequence: CDR1 SGHRS, CDR2 YFSETQ. The ends lost 4 bases at V and 2 bases at J; junction bases unmatched: 4. The CDR3 covers 14 residues. CDR3 nucleotide sequence: TGCGCCAGCAGCCCGGGACAGAACACAGATACGCAGTATTTT. Protein product: CASSPGQNTDTQYF.

The chain links TRBV30 to TRBJ1-6, with 8 bases fitting TRBD1. The CDR3 consists of 14 residues. After removal of 8 bases from V and 9 bases from J, the junction contained 12 bases not matched to a gene. CDR1 and CDR2 (germline): GTSNPN, SVGIG (reference sequence). The CDR3 is CAGRGQEGVSPLHF. CDR3 nucleotides: TGTGCCGGCAGGGGGCAGGAGGGTGTTTCACCCCTCCACTTT. The variable domain in full, with the rest retrieved from reference TRBV30 and TRBJ1-6, is SQTIHQWPATLVQPVGSPLSLECTVEGTSNPNLYWYRQAAGRGLQLLFYSVGIGQISSEVPQNLSASRPQDRQFILSSKKLLLSDSGFYLCAGRGQEGVSPLHFGNGTRLTVT.

J is TRBJ1-4 and V is TRBV21-1; the listed D gene, TRBD1, was not tested against the DNA. TRBV21-1 is termed a pseudogene. The CDR3 sequence is 17 residues long. In DNA, the CDR3 is TGTGCCAGCAGCAAAAAGTTCACCGGGACACATAATGAAAAACTGTTTTTT. As protein: CASSKKFTGTHNEKLFF.

Only one count was recorded for this clonotype. This rearrangement joins TRBV11-2 to TRBJ2-1; D may be TRBD2 (5 bases). Trimming stripped 1 base from V and 10 bases from J, with 8 bases between. Germline assignment: CDR1 SGHAT and CDR2 FQNNGV. The CDR3 extends over 12 amino acids. DNA of the CDR3: TGTGCCAGCAGCTTAGGGGAGAGAGAGCAGTTCTTC. Translated, it gives CASSLGEREQFF.

Only a few counts were recorded for this clonotype. The germline gene is not matched at one end of the junction; a read error may be the cause. The V call is TRBV5-1, the J call TRBJ2-1; tentatively, D is TRBD1 (5 bases). This CDR3 is 15 amino acids long. From germline, CDR1 is SGHRS and CDR2 YFSETQ. As DNA, the CDR3 is TGTGCCAGCAGCTTAGGGGCCAGCTCCTACAATGAGCAGTTCTTC. It encodes CASSLGASSYNEQFF.

The chain uses TRBV9 and TRBJ2-5; the match to TRBD1 covers 8 bases. J lost 5 bases, V lost 3 bases, and 6 bases had no gene match. This CDR3 is built from 14 residues. Germline V gene sequence: CDR1 SGDLS, CDR2 YYNGEE. In DNA, the CDR3 is TGTGCCAGCAGCGCGACCAGGGGGCTGGAGACCCAGTACTTC. Its protein is CASSATRGLETQYF.

DNA of the CDR3: TGTGCCAGCAGTTACTCCCCTTCTCGCCTAGCGGGAGGGCAAGAGACCCAGTACTTC. It translates to CASSYSPSRLAGGQETQYF. The V gene is TRBV6-5, the J gene TRBJ2-5; the match to TRBD2 covers 12 bases. Losses at the gene ends were 0 bases for V and 2 bases for J; bases not matched to a gene: 10. CDR3 length equals 19 residues. Germline V lookup: CDR1 MNHEY, CDR2 SVGAGI.

This CDR3 is CAAVWGWTTVNTQYF. For the CDR3, the DNA is TGTGCCGCCGTTTGGGGGTGGACCACCGTGAATACGCAGTATTTT. This chain joins TRBV30 and TRBJ2-3; D is possibly TRBD1 or TRBD2 (5 bases each). Germline lookup yields CDR1 GTSNPN and CDR2 SVGIG (reference sequence). Trimming left V 8 bases short and J 7 bases short, with 25 bases between. This CDR3 is built from 15 residues.

V and J are TRBV18 and TRBJ2-7; no clear D gene. The CDR3 consists of 13 residues. V dropped 0 bases and J dropped 5 bases, with 8 bases sitting between them. Germline loops: CDR1 KGHSH, CDR2 LQKENI. The CDR3 loop reads CASSPPGDNEQYF. The CDR3, as DNA: TGTGCCAGCTCACCACCTGGAGATAACGAGCAGTACTTC.

This rearrangement joins TRBV6-5 to TRBJ2-5; 9 nucleotides match TRBD2. There are 13 residues in the CDR3. Per germline, CDR1 MNHEY and CDR2 SVGAGI. The V and J ends lost 7 bases and 6 bases, in that order; junction bases with no gene match: 6. The CDR3 reads CASKGGRGQTQYF. DNA of the CDR3: TGTGCCAGCAAGGGCGGGAGGGGCCAGACCCAGTACTTC.

This sequence joins TRBV20-1 and TRBJ2-3; D may be TRBD2 (7 bases). Germline CDR1 reads DFQATT; CDR2 reads SNEGSKA (reference sequence). The V end was cut by 3 bases, the J end by 0 bases, with 13 bases between. This CDR3 comprises 15 residues. The DNA of the CDR3 is TGCAGTGCTAGTAGGGGGGGCCCTAGCACAGATACGCAGTATTTT. It is translated as CSASRGGPSTDTQYF.

The rearrangement links TRBV28 to TRBJ1-1; TRBD1 matches at 7 bases. This CDR3 spans 14 amino acids. Germline trimming cut 6 bases from V and 0 bases from J; bases unmatched to any gene: 4. From germline, CDR1 is MDHEN and CDR2 SYDVKM. In DNA form, the CDR3 reads TGTGCCAGCAGAGTGGGACAGTTGAACACTGAAGCTTTCTTT. Its protein is CASRVGQLNTEAFF.

This chain links TRBV11-2 with TRBJ1-1; D gene unclear. This CDR3 is 13 amino acids long. Germline V CDR1 and CDR2: SGHAT, FQNNGV. V dropped 5 bases and J dropped 7 bases, with 14 bases sitting between them. The DNA of the CDR3 is TGTGCCAGCAGCCCGCAATCGATGAGTGAAGCTTTCTTT. It translates to CASSPQSMSEAFF.

The genes are TRBV9 and TRBJ2-7, with TRBD1 matching over 9 bases. Germline values: CDR1 SGDLS, CDR2 YYNGEE. V gave up 0 bases and J gave up 1 base; unmatched junction bases: 2. The CDR3 loop spans 15 amino acids. The CDR3 spells CASSVEGQGSYEQYF. The CDR3 DNA follows: TGTGCCAGCAGCGTAGAGGGACAGGGTTCCTACGAGCAGTACTTC. Drawing the rest from reference TRBV9 and TRBJ2-7, the complete variable domain is DSGVTQTPKHLITATGQRVTLRCSPRSGDLSVYWYQQSLDQGLQFLIQYYNGEERAKGNILERFSAQQFPDLHSELNLSSLELGDSALYFCASSVEGQGSYEQYFGPGTRLTVT.

The chain joins TRBV7-9 to TRBJ1-1; no reliable D call. The germline gives CDR1 SEHNR, CDR2 FQNEAQ (reference sequence). CDR3 size: 13 residues. With 8 bases removed from V and 0 bases from J, the gap between germline ends came to 10 bases. CDR3 residues: CASSREMNTEAFF. The CDR3 nucleotides are TGTGCCAGCTCCCGAGAGATGAACACTGAAGCTTTCTTT.

J is TRBJ1-1 and V is TRBV4-1; no definite D call. Looked up from germline, CDR1 is MGHRA and CDR2 is YSYEKL. This CDR3 is 17 amino acids long. Trimming shortened V by 2 bases and J by 2 bases, and 18 bases separated the two germline ends. This chain's CDR3 is CASSQLTIGPLNTEAFF. CDR3 DNA sequence: TGCGCCAGCAGCCAACTCACAATAGGGCCTCTTAACACTGAAGCTTTCTTT.

This chain connects TRBV4-3 to TRBJ2-1; 8 nucleotides align to TRBD2. Trimming at V came to 0 bases and at J to 13 bases, leaving 14 bases not matched to a gene. The germline V gene has CDR1 LGHNA and CDR2 YSLEER. The CDR3 has 16 residues. The CDR3: CASSQDTVRSGSPQFF. The CDR3 region has the DNA TGCGCCAGCAGCCAAGATACAGTCAGGAGCGGGAGCCCCCAGTTCTTC.

The genes are TRBV27 and TRBJ2-5, with a possible D match to TRBD2 (6 bases). The germline V gene has CDR1 MNHEY and CDR2 SMNVEV (reference sequence). There are 14 residues in the CDR3. V lost 6 bases and J lost 4, with 15 bases in between. CDR3 residues: CASRVGGPRETQYF. The CDR3, as DNA: TGTGCCAGCAGAGTCGGAGGGCCCAGAGAGACCCAGTACTTC.

In the case of this clonotype: Compared with germline, one end of the junction differs, possibly owing to a read error. The V and J genes are TRBV6-6 and TRBJ1-1; 10 bases align to TRBD1. The germline gives CDR1 MNHNY, CDR2 SVGAGI (reference sequence). The CDR3 has 9 residues. The CDR3 nucleotides read TGTGCCAGCGGACAGGGGGGAGACTTT. Amino acid sequence: CASGQGGDF.

This chain connects TRBV4-3 to TRBJ2-4, with a possible D match to TRBD1 (5 bases). V lost 0 bases and J lost 5, with 8 bases in between. The CDR3 is 14 residues long. CDR1 is LGHNA and CDR2 is YSLEER in the germline V gene. The CDR3 DNA reads TGCGCCAGCAGCCAAGAGGGCAGGGAAAACATTCAGTACTTC. Its translation: CASSQEGRENIQYF.

The gene calls are TRBV20-1 and TRBJ2-2; tentative D call: TRBD2 (7 bases). Germline V gene data show CDR1 as DFQATT and CDR2 as SNEGSKA (reference sequence). V was clipped by 0 bases and J by 4 bases, with 15 bases between them. The CDR3 has 16 amino acids. The CDR3 nucleotides read TGCAGTGCTAGAGATTTCGGGGGGCAAGGCACCGGGGAGCTGTTTTTT. Translated: CSARDFGGQGTGELFF.

This rearrangement joins TRBV20-1 to TRBJ2-7; perhaps D is TRBD1 or TRBD2 (5 bases each). Germline values: CDR1 DFQATT, CDR2 SNEGSKA (reference sequence). The CDR3 runs to 14 residues. V lost 1 base and J 0 bases, leaving 10 bases between the germline ends. The DNA for the CDR3 is TGCAGTGCTAGAGTTTCAGGGAGCTCCTACGAGCAGTACTTC. Amino acids: CSARVSGSSYEQYF.